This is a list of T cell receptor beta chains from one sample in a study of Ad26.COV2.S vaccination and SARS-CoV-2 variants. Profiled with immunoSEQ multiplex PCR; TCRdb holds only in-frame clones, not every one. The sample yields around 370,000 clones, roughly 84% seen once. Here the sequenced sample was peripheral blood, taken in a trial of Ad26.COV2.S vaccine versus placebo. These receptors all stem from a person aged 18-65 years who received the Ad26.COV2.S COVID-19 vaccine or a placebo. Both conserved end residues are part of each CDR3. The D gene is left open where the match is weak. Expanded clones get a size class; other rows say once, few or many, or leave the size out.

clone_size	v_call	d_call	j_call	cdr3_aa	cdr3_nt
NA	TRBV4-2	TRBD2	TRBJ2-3	CASSQVSGSLTNTQYF	TGTGCCAGCAGCCAAGTGAGCGGGAGCCTTACTAATACGCAGTATTTT
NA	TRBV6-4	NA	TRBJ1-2	CGRGRFLGYTF	TGTGGCAGGGGCAGGTTCCTTGGCTACACCTTC
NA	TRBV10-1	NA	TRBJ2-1	CASKGSGYEQFF	TGCGCCAGCAAGGGGTCGGGGTATGAGCAGTTCTTC
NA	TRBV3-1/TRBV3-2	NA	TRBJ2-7	CASSQGHEQYF	TGTGCCAGCAGCCAAGGGCACGAGCAGTACTTC
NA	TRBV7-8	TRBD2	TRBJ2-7	CASSFFGEGYEQYF	TGTGCCAGCAGCTTTTTCGGGGAGGGCTACGAGCAGTACTTC
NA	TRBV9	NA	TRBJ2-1	CASSVGLAYNEQFF	TGTGCCAGCAGCGTAGGGCTAGCCTACAATGAGCAGTTCTTC
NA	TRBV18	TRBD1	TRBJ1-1	CASSLWDRGRNTEAFF	TGTGCCAGCTCACTATGGGACAGGGGGCGGAACACTGAAGCTTTCTTT
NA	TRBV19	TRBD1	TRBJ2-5	CASSIGTGGQETQYF	TGTGCCAGTAGTATTGGGACAGGGGGACAAGAGACCCAGTACTTC
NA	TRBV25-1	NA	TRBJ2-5	CASSEPGPVETQYF	TGTGCCAGCAGTGAACCGGGGCCGGTGGAGACCCAGTACTTC
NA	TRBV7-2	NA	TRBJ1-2	CASSARQYGYTF	TGTGCCAGCAGCGCCAGACAGTATGGCTACACCTTC
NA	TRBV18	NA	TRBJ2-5	CASSPGRGQETQYF	TGTGCCAGCTCACCTGGCAGGGGACAAGAGACCCAGTACTTC
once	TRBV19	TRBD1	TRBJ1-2	CASSMYGTGGRGYTF	TGTGCCAGTAGTATGTACGGGACAGGGGGCCGGGGCTACACCTTC
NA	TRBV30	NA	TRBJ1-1	CAWRSVYTEAFF	TGTGCCTGGAGGAGTGTTTACACTGAAGCTTTCTTT
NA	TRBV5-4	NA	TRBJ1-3	CASSSPGQAGNTIYF	TGTGCCAGCAGCTCGCCGGGACAAGCTGGAAACACCATATATTTT
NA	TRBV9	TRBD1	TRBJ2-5	CASSVAIGQGPETQYF	TGTGCCAGCAGCGTAGCCATCGGACAGGGGCCAGAGACCCAGTACTTC
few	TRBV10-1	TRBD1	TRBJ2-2	CASTRDRESTGELFF	TGCGCCAGCACTCGGGACAGGGAAAGCACCGGGGAGCTGTTTTTT
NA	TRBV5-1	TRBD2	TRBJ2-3	CASSPIAGLTDTQYF	TGCGCCAGCAGCCCGATAGCGGGCCTCACAGATACGCAGTATTTT
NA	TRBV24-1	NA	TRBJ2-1	CATSDPYNEQFF	TGTGCCACCAGTGACCCTTACAATGAGCAGTTCTTC
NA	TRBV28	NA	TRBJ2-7	CASSASGSSYEQYF	TGTGCCAGCAGTGCGAGCGGTAGCTCCTACGAGCAGTACTTC
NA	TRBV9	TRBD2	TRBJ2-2	CASSVEIGLAGSTGELFF	TGTGCCAGCAGCGTAGAGATAGGACTAGCGGGATCAACCGGGGAGCTGTTTTTT
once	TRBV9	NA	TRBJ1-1	CASSSLTGPEAFF	TGTGCCAGCAGCTCACTTACAGGCCCTGAAGCTTTCTTT
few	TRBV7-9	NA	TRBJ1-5	CASSTRQEDQPQHF	TGTGCCAGCAGCACTAGACAGGAGGATCAGCCCCAGCATTTT